What follows are 25 T cell receptor beta chains derived from one specimen sequenced in a study of shared clonotypes between healthy human individuals. Produced via immunoSEQ multiplex PCR; TCRdb's table is partial and in-frame only. The sample holds about 980,000 clones, over 75% seen once. Source material: memory CD4+ T cells sorted from blood. The subset denotes: CD45RA-negative fraction. These receptors all come from a man younger than 35 in good health.

This clone was seen only a few times. The chain is built from TRBV6-5 and TRBJ2-1, with 7 bases matching TRBD2. The V segment lost 2 bases and the J segment 4 bases; nucleotides outside the gene matches: 8. Germline-derived CDR1 and CDR2 are MNHEY and SVGAGI. The CDR3 consists of 16 residues. The CDR3 protein is CASSYTLNSGYNEQFF. The CDR3, as DNA: TGTGCCAGCAGTTACACCCTGAATAGCGGGTACAATGAGCAGTTCTTC.

This sequence joins TRBV4-3 and TRBJ2-3; 7 nucleotides align to TRBD2. The CDR3 extends over 15 amino acids. The J segment lost 5 bases and the V segment lost 3 bases, leaving 8 bases of the junction unmatched. Per the germline V gene, CDR1 is LGHNA and CDR2 is YSLEER. CDR3 loop: CASSQGGGPGDTQYF. For the CDR3, the DNA is TGCGCCAGCAGCCAGGGGGGGGGACCGGGAGATACGCAGTATTTT.

In its sample, this clone was seen once. The rearrangement uses TRBV2 and TRBJ2-3; D might be TRBD1 (5 bases). There are 15 residues in the CDR3. Per germline, CDR1 SNHLY and CDR2 FYNNEI. Trimming pared 6 bases from V and 5 bases from J, leaving 18 bases between. CDR3 nucleotide sequence: TGTGCCAGCAGGCCGGGCTCCGGAAGGGGAGATACGCAGTATTTT. It is translated as CASRPGSGRGDTQYF.

The V gene is TRBV7-9, the J gene TRBJ1-2, with D possibly TRBD1 on 5 matching bases. V was pared by 3 bases and J by 7 bases, with 12 bases between. The CDR3 runs to 13 residues. Per germline, CDR1 SEHNR and CDR2 FQNEAQ (reference sequence). The CDR3, as DNA: TGTGCCAGCAGCTTCGTGGGGGAACCTGGCTACACCTTC. It encodes CASSFVGEPGYTF.

This rearrangement joins TRBV18 to TRBJ1-2; 8 nucleotides agree with TRBD1. Germline V gene sequence: CDR1 KGHSH, CDR2 LQKENI. The CDR3 runs 15 residues. V lost 2 bases, J lost 4 bases, and 6 bases stayed unmatched. The CDR3 sequence is CASSPTQGARYGYTF. In nucleotides, the CDR3 is TGTGCCAGCTCACCAACGCAGGGGGCCCGCTATGGCTACACCTTC.

In this sample, this clone turned up a few times. Other DNA sequences from this sample encode an identical CDR3 as well. The chain has TRBV7-2 and TRBJ1-2; no clear D. This CDR3 has 14 residues. Germline values: CDR1 SGHTA, CDR2 FQGNSA. V was clipped by 5 bases and J by 4 bases, with 14 bases between them. This CDR3 is CASSPPGVVYGYTF. CDR3 bases: TGTGCCAGCAGCCCCCCTGGTGTTGTCTATGGCTACACCTTC.

A few counts support this clone. The sample holds other DNA sequences that translate to the same CDR3. The J gene is TRBJ1-2, the V gene TRBV6-6; D gene ambiguous. CDR1 is MNHNY, CDR2 SVGAGI, per germline (reference sequence). The length of the CDR3 is 12 residues. Trimming shortened V by 2 bases and J by 4 bases, and 5 bases separated the two germline ends. The CDR3 DNA reads TGTGCCAGCAGTTACACCCCCTATGGCTACACCTTC. Protein sequence: CASSYTPYGYTF.

A remark on this clone: A much more abundant neighbour one base away suggests this may be a read error. V gene TRBV5-1 combines with J gene TRBJ1-5; D is perhaps TRBD1 (6 bases). Germline assignment: CDR1 SGHRS and CDR2 YFSETQ. CDR3 length: 13 residues. The ends were cut back, 4 bases at V and 4 bases at J, with 9 bases in the middle. CDR3 loop: CASSQGQNQPQHF. Here the CDR3 DNA reads TGCGCCAGCAGCCAAGGACAGAATCAGCCCCAGCATTTT.

In nucleotides, the CDR3 is TGTGCCTGGTCTCGCCCCCAGGGACCCTACAATGAGCAGTTCTTC. It specifies CAWSRPQGPYNEQFF. The chain has TRBV30 and TRBJ2-1; the D gene could be TRBD1 or TRBD2 (5 bases each). The CDR3 contains 15 residues. CDR1 is GTSNPN and CDR2 is SVGIG in the germline V gene (reference sequence). Deletions cut 5 bases from V and 2 bases from J, with 16 bases between.

V is TRBV21-1 and J is TRBJ1-2; the listed D gene, TRBD1, was not tested against the DNA. TRBV21-1 counts as a pseudogene. This CDR3 region has 16 residues. CDR3 in DNA: TGTGCCAGCAGCAAAGAGGGGCCAGGGCTCAGCTATGGCTACACCTTC. This gives the protein CASSKEGPGLSYGYTF.

This clone was picked up a small number of times. This chain joins TRBV30 and TRBJ2-1; TRBD2 matches 13 bases. Germline CDR1 reads GTSNPN; CDR2 reads SVGIG (reference sequence). Unmatched junction bases numbered 6, after V lost 3 bases and J lost 7 bases. The CDR3 covers 15 residues. The CDR3 is CAWSAGTSGTNEQFF. The CDR3 DNA reads TGTGCCTGGAGCGCAGGGACTAGCGGGACGAATGAGCAGTTCTTC.

The chain links TRBV4-1 to TRBJ2-3; the D is unclear. CDR3 size: 14 residues. Germline loops: CDR1 MGHRA, CDR2 YSYEKL. With 5 bases removed from V and 0 bases from J, the gap between germline ends came to 9 bases. The CDR3 sequence: CASSGRQSTDTQYF. The CDR3 DNA follows: TGCGCCAGCAGCGGGCGGCAGAGCACAGATACGCAGTATTTT.

Remarks on this clone: Other DNA sequences of this sample code for an identical CDR3. V gene TRBV18 combines with J gene TRBJ2-3, with 7 bases matching TRBD1. The CDR3 length is 13 residues. With 4 bases clipped from V and 4 bases from J, the junction kept 2 bases outside the gene matches. The germline CDR1 and CDR2 sequences are KGHSH and LQKENI. In DNA, the CDR3 is TGTGCCAGCTCACGAGGGACAGCAGATACGCAGTATTTT. The encoded protein is CASSRGTADTQYF.

This clone has just one count. V gene TRBV6-4 combines with J gene TRBJ2-2; D call uncertain. CDR1 is MRHNA and CDR2 is SNTAGT in the germline V gene. CDR3 length: 13 amino acids. The V end was cut by 5 bases, the J end by 4 bases, with 8 bases between. As DNA, the CDR3 is TGTGCCAGCAGTCAAGGCAGCACCGGGGAGCTGTTTTTT. This sequence encodes CASSQGSTGELFF.

This chain links TRBV28 with TRBJ2-5; D may be TRBD1 (7 bases). The germline V gene encodes CDR1 MDHEN and CDR2 SYDVKM. Between the trimmed V and J ends, which lost 5 bases and 3 bases, there was a span of 16 bases. This CDR3 region has 15 residues. CDR3 loop: CASSKRQGGEETQYF. The DNA for the CDR3 is TGTGCCAGCAGTAAGCGACAGGGCGGGGAAGAGACCCAGTACTTC.

V and J are TRBV9 and TRBJ1-6, with D perhaps matching TRBD1 (6 bases). The V gene lost 4 bases and the J gene lost 10 bases, with 15 bases spanning the gap. The CDR3 totals 14 residues. The germline V gene has CDR1 SGDLS and CDR2 YYNGEE. The CDR3 DNA follows: TGTGCCAGCAGCCCCTACAAAGGGGGGTCACCCCTCCACTTT. This sequence encodes CASSPYKGGSPLHF. Full variable domain (rest looked up from reference TRBV9 and TRBJ1-6): DSGVTQTPKHLITATGQRVTLRCSPRSGDLSVYWYQQSLDQGLQFLIQYYNGEERAKGNILERFSAQQFPDLHSELNLSSLELGDSALYFCASSPYKGGSPLHFGNGTRLTVT.

CDR3 loop: CASRGFSSGNTIYF. CDR3 nucleotide sequence: TGTGCCAGCAGGGGTTTCAGCTCTGGAAACACCATATATTTT. The rearrangement uses TRBV2 and TRBJ1-3; D remains unclear. V shed 6 bases and J shed 0 bases, with 9 bases lying between them. Germline CDR1 is SNHLY and CDR2 is FYNNEI. The CDR3 is made up of 14 amino acids.

The CDR3 loop is CASSLNRDREGAGYTF. The CDR3, as DNA: TGTGCCAGCAGCCTCAACCGGGACAGGGAAGGGGCTGGCTACACCTTC. This chain connects TRBV7-8 to TRBJ1-2; TRBD1 agrees at 9 bases. CDR3 length equals 16 residues. The germline V gene has CDR1 SGHVS and CDR2 FQNEAQ. V dropped 5 bases and J dropped 7; count of bases not matched to a gene: 14.

On this clone: This specimen includes other DNA sequences encoding the same CDR3. The chain joins TRBV5-1 to TRBJ2-5; maybe TRBD1 (5 bases). V gave up 0 bases and J gave up 2 bases, with 11 bases separating them. The CDR3 is 15 amino acids. Germline values: CDR1 SGHRS, CDR2 YFSETQ. In nucleotides, the CDR3 is TGCGCCAGCAGCTTGGGGTGGGGCAGGCAAGAGACCCAGTACTTC. Amino acid sequence: CASSLGWGRQETQYF.

The gene calls are TRBV5-6 and TRBJ2-1, with 7 bases aligning to TRBD1. Looked up from germline, CDR1 is SGHDT and CDR2 is YYEEEE. V lost 4 bases to trimming and J lost 7 bases; unmatched junction nucleotides: 5. This CDR3 has 13 amino acids. The CDR3 sequence is CASSHDRVNEQFF. CDR3 coding DNA: TGTGCCAGCAGCCACGACAGGGTTAATGAGCAGTTCTTC.

The chain recombines TRBV5-6 with TRBJ1-3, with a weak D call TRBD1 (6 bases). CDR1 SGHDT and CDR2 YYEEEE come from the germline V gene. Trimming took 2 bases from V and 2 from J, leaving 14 bases between them. The CDR3 has 16 residues. The CDR3 DNA follows: TGTGCCAGCAGCTTTGGAGGGGGAGGACCTGGAAACACCATATATTTT. Translation: CASSFGGGGPGNTIYF.

The chain carries TRBV7-9 and TRBJ2-3, with D possibly being TRBD1 (6 bases). Trimming removed 4 bases at V and 6 bases at J, with 17 bases between. This CDR3 is 15 amino acids long. Germline lookup yields CDR1 SEHNR and CDR2 FQNEAQ (reference sequence). CDR3: CASSSRDRRGDTQYF. The CDR3 DNA follows: TGTGCCAGCAGCTCTCGAGACAGGCGAGGGGATACGCAGTATTTT.

The chain recombines TRBV5-1 with TRBJ2-5; D is uncertain. This CDR3 is 14 amino acids long. Deletions cut 0 bases from V and 1 base from J, with 7 bases between. The V gene's germline CDR1 is SGHRS and CDR2 YFSETQ. This chain's CDR3 is CASSLGVLQETQYF. The CDR3 bases are TGCGCCAGCAGCTTGGGAGTTCTCCAAGAGACCCAGTACTTC.

The chain has TRBV21-1 and TRBJ2-5; the table's D call TRBD2 went unverified against the DNA. TRBV21-1 is listed as a pseudogene. The CDR3 is 15 residues long. In DNA form, the CDR3 reads TGTGCCAGCAGCTTACGACTATTACGGGGGGAGACCCAGTACTTC. Translated: CASSLRLLRGETQYF.

Here the CDR3 reads CASSQDWQGEQYF. CDR3 nucleotides: TGTGCCAGCAGCCAAGATTGGCAAGGCGAGCAGTACTTC. V usage is TRBV14 and J usage is TRBJ2-7, with D uncertain. This CDR3 region has 13 residues. With 0 bases removed from V and 6 bases from J, the gap between germline ends came to 9 bases. Per germline, CDR1 SGHDN and CDR2 FVKESK.